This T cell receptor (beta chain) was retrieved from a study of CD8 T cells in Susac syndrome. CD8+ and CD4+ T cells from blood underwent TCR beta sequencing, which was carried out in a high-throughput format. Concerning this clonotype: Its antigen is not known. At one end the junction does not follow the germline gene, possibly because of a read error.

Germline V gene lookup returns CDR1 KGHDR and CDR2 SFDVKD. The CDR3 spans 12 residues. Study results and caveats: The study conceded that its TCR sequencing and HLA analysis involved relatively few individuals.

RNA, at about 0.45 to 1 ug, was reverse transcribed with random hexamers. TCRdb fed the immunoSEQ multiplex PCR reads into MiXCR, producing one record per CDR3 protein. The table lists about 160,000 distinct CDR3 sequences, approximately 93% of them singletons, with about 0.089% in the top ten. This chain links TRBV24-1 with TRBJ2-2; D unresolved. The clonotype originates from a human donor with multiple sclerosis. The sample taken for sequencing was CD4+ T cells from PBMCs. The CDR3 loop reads CATMADTGELFF. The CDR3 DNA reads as TGTGCCACCATGGCAGACACCGGTGAGCTGTTTTTT.